This T cell receptor beta chain was retrieved from a study of cytomegalovirus exposure and HLA in healthy donors. Findings of the study overall: Most TCR sequences were seen very rarely across donors, but some public TCRs occurred in many. A few CMV-associated chains were confirmed in vitro to be specific for CMV antigens. It was reportedly the case that the classifier diagnosed cytomegalovirus status with high specificity and sensitivity.

As for this clone: As yet, its antigen is unknown.

CDR1 is MGHRA, CDR2 YSYEKL, per germline. The CDR3 loop spans 15 amino acids. J was trimmed by 3 bases and V by 1 base; bases with no gene match: 2. Method: immunoSEQ multiplex PCR; TCRdb's copy keeps in-frame clones and lacks some. This table has some 210,000 clones, roughly 85% appearing once. The chain couples TRBV4-1 to TRBJ2-7; TRBD1 matches at 11 bases. The TCR originated in a woman aged 18 to 35 in good health and CMV-seronegative. Sequencing was done on a sample of PBMCs. CDR3 sequence reads: CASSQGGTGGYEQYF. CDR3 bases: TGCGCCAGCAGCCAAGGGGGGACAGGGGGCTACGAGCAGTACTTC.